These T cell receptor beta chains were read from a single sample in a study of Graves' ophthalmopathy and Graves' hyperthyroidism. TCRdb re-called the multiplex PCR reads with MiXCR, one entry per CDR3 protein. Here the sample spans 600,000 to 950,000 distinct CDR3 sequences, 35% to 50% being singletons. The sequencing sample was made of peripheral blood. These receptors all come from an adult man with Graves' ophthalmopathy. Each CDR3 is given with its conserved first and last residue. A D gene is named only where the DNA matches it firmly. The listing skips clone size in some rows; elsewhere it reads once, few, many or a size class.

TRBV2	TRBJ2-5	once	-	TGTGCCAGCAGTGATGACATGGTGTTAGGAGAGACCCAGTACTTC	CASSDDMVLGETQYF
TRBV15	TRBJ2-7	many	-	TGTGCCACCAGCACCGCCAACCTCCACGAGCAGTACTTC	CATSTANLHEQYF
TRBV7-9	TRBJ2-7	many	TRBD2	TGTGCCAGCAGCATTAGCGGGAGTACCTACGAGCAGTACTTC	CASSISGSTYEQYF
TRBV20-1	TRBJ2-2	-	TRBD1	TGCAGTGCTAGAGGGGGGACAGGAGCCGGGGAGCTGTTTTTT	CSARGGTGAGELFF
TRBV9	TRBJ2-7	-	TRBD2	TGTGCCAGCAGCGTAGAGGGACTAGCGGGGGGTAACTCCTACGAGCAGTACTTC	CASSVEGLAGGNSYEQYF
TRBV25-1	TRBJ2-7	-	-	TGTGCCAGCAGTTTACCGGCGCCCCTGATCGAGCAGTACTTC	CASSLPAPLIEQYF
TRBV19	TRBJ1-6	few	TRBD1	TGTGCCTGGAGTGTAGGACAGGGAAATTCACCCCTCCACTTT	CAWSVGQGNSPLHF
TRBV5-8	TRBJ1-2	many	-	TGTGCCAGCAGCTTGGATATCGTTGGCTACACCTTC	CASSLDIVGYTF
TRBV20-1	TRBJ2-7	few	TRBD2	TGCAGTGCCAGGACTAGCGGGAACTCCTACGAGCAGTACTTC	CSARTSGNSYEQYF
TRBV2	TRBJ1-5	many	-	TGTGCCAGCAGTGAAGACGGGGTTAGCAATCAGCCCCAGCATTTT	CASSEDGVSNQPQHF
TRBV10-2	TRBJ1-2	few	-	TGTGCCAGCCTTTCCCAAAGGGCGTACTATGGCTACACCTTC	CASLSQRAYYGYTF
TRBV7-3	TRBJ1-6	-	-	TGTGCCAGCAGACCTGGGGGGAGCTCCTATAATTCACCCCTCCACTTT	CASRPGGSSYNSPLHF
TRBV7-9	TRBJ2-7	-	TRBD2	TGTGCCAGCACCAGAACCGGGACTAGCTCTTACGAGCAGTACTTC	CASTRTGTSSYEQYF
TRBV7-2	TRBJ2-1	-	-	TGTGCCAGCAGCCTTGGGGTGGAATACAATGAGCAGTTCTTC	CASSLGVEYNEQFF
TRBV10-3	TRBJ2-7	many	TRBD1	TGTGCCATCTGGGACAGGGGCTCCTACGAGCAGTACTTC	CAIWDRGSYEQYF
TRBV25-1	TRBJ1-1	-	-	TGTGCCAGCAGTGATAAGGGTGGCACTGAAGCTTTCTTT	CASSDKGGTEAFF
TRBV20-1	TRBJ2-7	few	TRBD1	TGCAGTGCTAGGGACAGGGGATTCGAGCAGTACTTC	CSARDRGFEQYF
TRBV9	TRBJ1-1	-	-	TGTGCCAGCAGCGTAGGGGCCGGGGATGAAGCTTTCTTT	CASSVGAGDEAFF
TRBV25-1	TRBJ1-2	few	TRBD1	TGTGCCAGCAGTCCCTACTCGACAGGGAGGGGCTACACCTTC	CASSPYSTGRGYTF
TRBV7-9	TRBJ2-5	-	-	TGTGCCAGCAGCTTAGGACCCCCGTACCAAGAGACCCAGTACTTC	CASSLGPPYQETQYF
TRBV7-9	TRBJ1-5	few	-	TGTGCCAGCAGCAGAGAAGGGGATCAGCCCCAGCATTTT	CASSREGDQPQHF
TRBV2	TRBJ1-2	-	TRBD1	TGTGCCAGCACCAGGACAGGGGGCTATGGCTACACCTTC	CASTRTGGYGYTF
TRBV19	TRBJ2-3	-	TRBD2	TGTGCCAGTAGTATCGGGAGGGTTAATACGCAGTATTTT	CASSIGRVNTQYF
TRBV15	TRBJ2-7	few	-	TGTGCCACCAGCAGAGAGAAGAGGGGCTCCTTCTACGAGCAGTACTTC	CATSREKRGSFYEQYF
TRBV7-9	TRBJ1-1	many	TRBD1	TGTGCCAGCAGCTTGACAGGGTTGAACACTGAAGCTTTCTTT	CASSLTGLNTEAFF
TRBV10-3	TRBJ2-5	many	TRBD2	TGTGCCATCAGTCCCTGGAGGGAGGGCGGGGAGACCCAGTACTTC	CAISPWREGGETQYF
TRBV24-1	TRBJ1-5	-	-	TGTGCCAGCAGTGAAGGGAAATGGAGCAATCAGCCCCAGCATTTT	CASSEGKWSNQPQHF
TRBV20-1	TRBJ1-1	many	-	TGCAGTGCTAGAGACCCGGGACTGCCGAACACTGAAGCTTTCTTT	CSARDPGLPNTEAFF
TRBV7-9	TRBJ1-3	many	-	TGTGCCAGCAGCTCTTGGGGACCGACTGGAAACACCATATATTTT	CASSSWGPTGNTIYF
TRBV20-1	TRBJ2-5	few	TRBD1	TGCAGTGCGAGACAGGGAAACCAAGAGACCCAGTACTTC	CSARQGNQETQYF
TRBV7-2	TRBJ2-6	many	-	TGTGCCAGCACGAGGGACGTGAGCTCTGGGGCCAACGTCCTGACTTTC	CASTRDVSSGANVLTF